The 15 T cell receptor beta chains reported below all come from one sample, sequenced in a study of cytomegalovirus exposure and HLA in healthy donors. Researchers ran the PCR with 60 Vbeta and 13 Jbeta primers. The method was immunoSEQ multiplex PCR; TCRdb's version includes in-frame clones alone and lacks a portion of them. The data hold about 150,000 clones, with 70% to 90% observed a single time. The material sequenced was PBMCs. These receptors all stem from a woman aged 40 to 55 in good health and CMV-seropositive.

The rearrangement links TRBV5-4 to TRBJ2-6; D possibly corresponds to TRBD2 (6 bases). The CDR3 consists of 18 residues. V was pared by 4 bases and J by 0 bases, with 17 bases between. Germline V gene lookup returns CDR1 SGHNT and CDR2 YYREEE (reference sequence). CDR3 DNA: TGTGCCAGCAGCGTACCCGGGACGGGAGTCTCTGGGGCCAACGTCCTGACTTTC. As protein: CASSVPGTGVSGANVLTF.

The chain uses TRBV28 and TRBJ1-5; 10 nucleotides agree with TRBD1. The CDR3 has 20 amino acids. CDR1 is MDHEN, CDR2 SYDVKM, per germline. The V gene end was trimmed by 1 base and the J gene end by 1 base; junction bases not matched to a gene: 13. CDR3: CASSLSGTGVLEWSNQPQHF. CDR3 sequence (DNA): TGTGCCAGCAGTTTATCTGGGACAGGGGTTTTGGAATGGAGCAATCAGCCCCAGCATTTT.

The V call is TRBV6-1, the J call TRBJ2-5; perhaps TRBD2 as D (7 bases). Germline assignment: CDR1 MNHNS and CDR2 SASEGT. This CDR3 spans 14 amino acids. V was cut by 3 bases and J by 4 bases, with 12 bases left in between. The CDR3 region is CASSDPGGVETQYF. CDR3 DNA: TGTGCCAGCAGTGACCCGGGGGGCGTAGAGACCCAGTACTTC.

This clone was seen a single time. The genes are TRBV13 and TRBJ2-2, with 9 bases that match TRBD1. CDR1 is PRHDT, CDR2 FYEKMQ, per germline (reference sequence). The trim removed 5 bases at V and 3 bases at J, leaving 4 bases unmatched. The CDR3 sequence is 15 residues long. The DNA of the CDR3 is TGTGCCAGCAGCCCAGGACAGGGGTACACCGGGGAGCTGTTTTTT. Its protein is CASSPGQGYTGELFF.

This clone was seen just once. V is TRBV6-6 and J is TRBJ2-1; 11 positions match TRBD1. With 4 bases clipped from V and 4 bases from J, the junction kept 3 bases outside the gene matches. The CDR3 sequence is 15 residues long. CDR1 and CDR2 (germline): MNHNY, SVGAGI (reference sequence). CDR3 loop: CASSFRDRGYNEQFF. CDR3 coding DNA: TGTGCCAGCAGTTTCCGGGACAGGGGGTACAATGAGCAGTTCTTC.

V gene TRBV28 combines with J gene TRBJ2-1; a possible D gene is TRBD2 (6 bases). Germline CDR1 and CDR2: MDHEN and SYDVKM. The CDR3 spans 11 residues. V lost 2 bases and J 10 bases, leaving 6 bases between the germline ends. CDR3 sequence (DNA): TGTGCCAGCAGTTTAGGAGGGGAGCAGTTCTTC. It translates to CASSLGGEQFF.

This clone was observed a few times. The V gene is TRBV27, the J gene TRBJ2-7, with a possible D match to TRBD1 (6 bases). The germline CDR1 and CDR2 sequences are MNHEY and SMNVEV (reference sequence). Trimming removed 6 bases from V and 2 bases from J, with 17 bases in between. CDR3 length: 15 residues. The CDR3, as DNA: TGTGCCAGCAGCACCGGGACAATAAAAACCTACGAGCAGTACTTC. Translated: CASSTGTIKTYEQYF.

The rearrangement links TRBV5-4 to TRBJ2-7, with 9 bases aligning to TRBD2. Trimming at V came to 0 bases and at J to 7 bases, leaving 11 bases not matched to a gene. Germline CDR1 is SGHNT and CDR2 is YYREEE (reference sequence). This CDR3 region has 16 residues. The CDR3 here is CASSLASGTSPREQYF. DNA of the CDR3: TGTGCCAGCAGCTTGGCCAGTGGGACTAGCCCACGGGAGCAGTACTTC. The full variable domain, rest sourced from reference TRBV5-4 and TRBJ2-7, is ETGVTQSPTHLIKTRGQQVTLRCSSQSGHNTVSWYQQALGQGPQFIFQYYREEENGRGNFPPRFSGLQFPNYSSELNVNALELDDSALYLCASSLASGTSPREQYFGPGTRLTVT.

V gene TRBV9 combines with J gene TRBJ1-2; TRBD1 matches at 7 bases. This CDR3 has 13 amino acids. Germline CDR1 SGDLS, CDR2 YYNGEE. The trim removed 3 bases at V and 4 bases at J, leaving 3 bases unmatched. In DNA, the CDR3 is TGTGCCAGCAGCGACGGGACAGCCTATGGCTACACCTTC. Residues: CASSDGTAYGYTF. Variable domain in full (rest from reference TRBV9 and TRBJ1-2): DSGVTQTPKHLITATGQRVTLRCSPRSGDLSVYWYQQSLDQGLQFLIQYYNGEERAKGNILERFSAQQFPDLHSELNLSSLELGDSALYFCASSDGTAYGYTFGSGTRLTVV.

CDR3: CASSSPGSHYEQYF. As DNA, the CDR3 is TGTGCCAGCAGTTCCCCGGGGTCCCACTACGAGCAGTACTTC. The V call is TRBV6-6, the J call TRBJ2-7; possibly TRBD2 for D (5 bases). Trimming shortened V by 4 bases and J by 3 bases, and 13 bases separated the two germline ends. The germline V gene has CDR1 MNHNY and CDR2 SVGAGI (reference sequence). The CDR3 has 14 residues.

V and J are TRBV5-6 and TRBJ1-2; TRBD1 matches 9 bases. CDR1 SGHDT and CDR2 YYEEEE come from the germline V gene. The CDR3 is 14 amino acids. The J segment lost 8 bases and the V segment lost 4 bases, leaving 9 bases of the junction unmatched. The CDR3 region is CASSPGTGSYGYTF. The DNA for the CDR3 is TGTGCCAGCAGCCCCGGGACAGGGTCTTACGGCTACACCTTC.

The J gene is TRBJ2-7, the V gene TRBV2; 7 bases align to TRBD2. Germline lookup yields CDR1 SNHLY and CDR2 FYNNEI. CDR3 length equals 14 residues. The V gene end was trimmed by 4 bases and the J gene end by 0 bases; junction bases not matched to a gene: 3. The CDR3 sequence is CASSVASGSYEQYF. Written as DNA, the CDR3 is TGTGCCAGCAGTGTCGCTAGCGGCTCCTACGAGCAGTACTTC.

The chain carries TRBV2 and TRBJ1-1; 8 nucleotides align to TRBD1. Germline assignment: CDR1 SNHLY and CDR2 FYNNEI. The CDR3 length is 14 residues. V was pared by 6 bases and J by 6 bases, with 9 bases of the junction left unmatched. The CDR3: CASSRDRLRSEAFF. Written as DNA, the CDR3 is TGTGCCAGCAGCCGGGACAGGCTGAGGTCTGAAGCTTTCTTT.

In DNA form, the CDR3 reads TGTGCCATCAGTGAGTCCAGCGTCTCCTACGAGCAGTACTTC. It translates to CAISESSVSYEQYF. The chain carries TRBV10-3 and TRBJ2-7, with D uncertain. Trimming removed 0 bases at V and 0 bases at J, with 6 bases between. The CDR3 has 14 amino acids. Germline V gives CDR1 ENHRY, CDR2 SYGVKD.

The J gene is TRBJ1-1, the V gene TRBV5-5; possibly TRBD1 for D (5 bases). Looked up from germline, CDR1 is SGHKS and CDR2 is YYEKEE (reference sequence). Trimming took off 1 base at V and 0 bases at J, with 10 bases between the two ends. The CDR3 consists of 15 residues. CDR3 amino acids: CASSLQGTVNTEAFF. The CDR3 coding sequence is TGTGCCAGCAGCTTGCAAGGGACTGTGAACACTGAAGCTTTCTTT. Full variable domain (remainder filled in from reference TRBV5-5 and TRBJ1-1): DAGVTQSPTHLIKTRGQQVTLRCSPISGHKSVSWYQQVLGQGPQFIFQYYEKEERGRGNFPDRFSARQFPNYSSELNVNALLLGDSALYLCASSLQGTVNTEAFFGQGTRLTVV.